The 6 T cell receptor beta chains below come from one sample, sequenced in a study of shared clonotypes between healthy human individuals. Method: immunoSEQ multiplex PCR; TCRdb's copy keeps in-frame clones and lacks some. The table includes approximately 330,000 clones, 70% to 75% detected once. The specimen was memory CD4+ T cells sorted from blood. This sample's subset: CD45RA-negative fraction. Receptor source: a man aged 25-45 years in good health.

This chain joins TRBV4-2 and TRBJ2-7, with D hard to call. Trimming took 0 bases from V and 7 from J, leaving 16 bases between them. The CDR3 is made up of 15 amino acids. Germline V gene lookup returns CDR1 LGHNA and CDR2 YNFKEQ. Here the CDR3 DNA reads TGTGCCAGCAGCCAAGATGTAGGGCAAACGCGTGAGCAGTACTTC. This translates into CASSQDVGQTREQYF.

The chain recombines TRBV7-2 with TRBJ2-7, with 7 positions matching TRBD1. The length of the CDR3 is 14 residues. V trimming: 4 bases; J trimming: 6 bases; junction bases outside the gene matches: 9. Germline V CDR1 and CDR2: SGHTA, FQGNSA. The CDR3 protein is CASSSRQGSLEQYF. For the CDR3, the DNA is TGTGCCAGCAGCTCAAGACAGGGTTCTCTCGAGCAGTACTTC.

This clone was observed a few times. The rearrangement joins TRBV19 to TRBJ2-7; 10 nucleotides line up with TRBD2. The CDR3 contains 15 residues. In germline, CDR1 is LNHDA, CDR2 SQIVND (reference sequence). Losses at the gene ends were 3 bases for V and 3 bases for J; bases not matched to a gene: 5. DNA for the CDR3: TGTGCCAGTAGTATCGGACTAGCGGTGTTCTACGAGCAGTACTTC. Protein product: CASSIGLAVFYEQYF.

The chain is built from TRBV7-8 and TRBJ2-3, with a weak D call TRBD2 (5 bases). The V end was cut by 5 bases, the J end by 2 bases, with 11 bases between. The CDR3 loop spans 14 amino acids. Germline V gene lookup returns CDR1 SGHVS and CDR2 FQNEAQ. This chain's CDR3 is CASSPKRITDTQYF. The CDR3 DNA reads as TGTGCCAGCAGCCCCAAGCGGATCACAGATACGCAGTATTTT.

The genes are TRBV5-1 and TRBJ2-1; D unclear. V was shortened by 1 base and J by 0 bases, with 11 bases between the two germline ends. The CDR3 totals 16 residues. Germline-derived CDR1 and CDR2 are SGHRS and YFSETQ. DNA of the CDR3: TGCGCCAGCAGCTTGCCACCATTCACCTCCTACAATGAGCAGTTCTTC. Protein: CASSLPPFTSYNEQFF.

As DNA, the CDR3 is TGTGCCAGCAGCTTTTCATCTACAGGGAACTACGAGCAGTACTTC. This translates into CASSFSSTGNYEQYF. This chain joins TRBV7-2 and TRBJ2-7; weak D call: TRBD1 (6 bases). The V end was cut by 3 bases, the J end by 3 bases, with 15 bases between. Germline assignment: CDR1 SGHTA and CDR2 FQGNSA. The CDR3 extends over 15 amino acids.